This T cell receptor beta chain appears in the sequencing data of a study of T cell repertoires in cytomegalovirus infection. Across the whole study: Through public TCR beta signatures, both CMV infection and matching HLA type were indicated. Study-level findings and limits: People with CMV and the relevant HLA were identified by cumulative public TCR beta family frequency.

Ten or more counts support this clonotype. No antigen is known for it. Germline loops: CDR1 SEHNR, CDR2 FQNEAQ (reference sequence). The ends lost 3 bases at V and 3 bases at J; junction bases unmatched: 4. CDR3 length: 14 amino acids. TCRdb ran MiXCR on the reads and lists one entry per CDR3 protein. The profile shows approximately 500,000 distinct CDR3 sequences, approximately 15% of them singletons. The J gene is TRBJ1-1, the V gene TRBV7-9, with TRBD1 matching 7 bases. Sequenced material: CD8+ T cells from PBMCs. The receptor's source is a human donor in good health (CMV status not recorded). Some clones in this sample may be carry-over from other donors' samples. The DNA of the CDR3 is TGTGCCAGCAGCTTTACAGGGGTCTACACTGAAGCTTTCTTT. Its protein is CASSFTGVYTEAFF.